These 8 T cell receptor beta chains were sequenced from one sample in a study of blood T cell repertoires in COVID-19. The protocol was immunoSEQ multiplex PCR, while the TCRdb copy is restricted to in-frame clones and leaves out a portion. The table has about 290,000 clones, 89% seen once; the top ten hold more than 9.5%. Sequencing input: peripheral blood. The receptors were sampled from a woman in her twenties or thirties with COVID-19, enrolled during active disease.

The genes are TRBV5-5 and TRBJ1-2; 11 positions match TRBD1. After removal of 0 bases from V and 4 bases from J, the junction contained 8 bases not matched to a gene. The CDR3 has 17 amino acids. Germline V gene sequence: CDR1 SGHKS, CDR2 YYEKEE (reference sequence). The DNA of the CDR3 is TGTGCCAGCAGCTTGGAAACTTCCGGGACAGGGGGCTATGGCTACACCTTC. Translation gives CASSLETSGTGGYGYTF.

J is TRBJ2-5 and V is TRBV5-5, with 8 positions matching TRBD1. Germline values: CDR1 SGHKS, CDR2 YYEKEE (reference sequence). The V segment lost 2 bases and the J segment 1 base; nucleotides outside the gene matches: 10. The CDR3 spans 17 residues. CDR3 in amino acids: CASSFDRGTWAQETQYF. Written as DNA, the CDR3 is TGTGCCAGCAGCTTCGACAGGGGAACTTGGGCCCAAGAGACCCAGTACTTC.

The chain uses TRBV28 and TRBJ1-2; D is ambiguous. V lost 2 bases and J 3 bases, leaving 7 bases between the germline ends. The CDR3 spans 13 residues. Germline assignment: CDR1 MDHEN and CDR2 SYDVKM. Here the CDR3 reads CASSLDIDYGYTF. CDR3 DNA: TGTGCCAGCAGTTTAGACATCGACTATGGCTACACCTTC.

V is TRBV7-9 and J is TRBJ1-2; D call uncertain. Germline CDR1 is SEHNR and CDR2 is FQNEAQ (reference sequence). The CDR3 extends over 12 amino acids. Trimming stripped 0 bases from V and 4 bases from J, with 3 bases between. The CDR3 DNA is TGTGCCAGCAGCTTAGCCAGCTATGGCTACACCTTC. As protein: CASSLASYGYTF.

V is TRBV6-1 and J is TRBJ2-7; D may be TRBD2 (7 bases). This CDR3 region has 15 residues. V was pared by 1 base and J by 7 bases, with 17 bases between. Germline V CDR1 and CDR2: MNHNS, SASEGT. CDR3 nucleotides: TGTGCCAGCAGTGAAGTGGACGCGGGGGCGCGGGAGCAGTACTTC. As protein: CASSEVDAGAREQYF.

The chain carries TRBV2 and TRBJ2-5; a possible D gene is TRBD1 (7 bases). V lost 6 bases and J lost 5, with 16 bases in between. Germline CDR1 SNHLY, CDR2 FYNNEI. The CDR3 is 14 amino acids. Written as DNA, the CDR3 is TGTGCCAGCAGGGGAGCGACAGGGAGGGAGACCCAGTACTTC. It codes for CASRGATGRETQYF.

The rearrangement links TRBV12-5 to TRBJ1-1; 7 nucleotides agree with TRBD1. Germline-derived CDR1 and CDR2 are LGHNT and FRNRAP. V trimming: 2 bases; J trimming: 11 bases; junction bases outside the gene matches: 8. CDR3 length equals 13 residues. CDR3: CASGLSTGRSAFF. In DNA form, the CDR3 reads TGTGCTAGTGGTTTGTCGACAGGGAGGTCGGCTTTCTTT.

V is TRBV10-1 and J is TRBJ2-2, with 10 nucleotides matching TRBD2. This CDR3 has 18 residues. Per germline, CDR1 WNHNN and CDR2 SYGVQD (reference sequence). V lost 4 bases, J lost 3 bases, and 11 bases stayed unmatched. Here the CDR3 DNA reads TGCGCCAGCAGTGGAGCGGGGGGGCCCCCCGGCGACACCGGGGAGCTGTTTTTT. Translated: CASSGAGGPPGDTGELFF.